Listed below are T cell receptor beta chains from one sample, sequenced in a study of T cell repertoires in cytomegalovirus infection. Their antigens are not known. TCRdb reanalysed the reads using MiXCR and keeps one entry per CDR3 protein. Among some 920,000 distinct CDR3 sequences listed, 30% to 40% were seen once. The material was cultured CD8+ T cells from PBMCs, obtained from culture after CMV antigen stimulation. These TCRs come from a human donor in good health (CMV status not recorded). Some clones in this sample may be carry-over from other donors' samples. CDR3s include the opening cysteine and the closing phenylalanine or tryptophan. Not every row has a clone size; where given, it reads once, few, many or a size class.

size	V	J	CDR3
NA	TRBV7-9	TRBJ1-1	CASSLSTSPMNTEAFF
few	TRBV18	TRBJ1-4	CASSLTGPNEKLFF
few	TRBV28	TRBJ1-2	CASSWDRADGYTF
NA	TRBV25-1	TRBJ2-2	CASSVETGTGELFF
few	TRBV20-1	TRBJ2-3	CSANKLAETSTDTQYF
NA	TRBV28	TRBJ1-5	CASSRTGGTSKPQHF
few	TRBV25-1	TRBJ2-5	CASSEWAGEETQYF
NA	TRBV6-5	TRBJ2-2	CASSYEGEGELFF
NA	TRBV7-9	TRBJ1-3	CASSLRGPGRVMTGNTIYF
NA	TRBV7-2	TRBJ2-1	CASSWDVGYNKQFF
NA	TRBV2	TRBJ2-3	CAGAHVFGTDTQYF
NA	TRBV10-3	TRBJ2-5	CAISEGTSEEETQYF
once	TRBV7-6	TRBJ1-6	CASSRPGSSSPLHF
NA	TRBV10-2	TRBJ2-1	CASSESFGRNEQFF
many	TRBV7-6	TRBJ2-1	CASSFLGDQREPSNEQFF
few	TRBV4-2	TRBJ2-3	CASSHATGGGPDTQYF
many	TRBV7-2	TRBJ2-2	CASSPSDERTGELFF
NA	TRBV3-1	TRBJ2-7	CASSQAVAGGHEQYF
many	TRBV7-8	TRBJ2-1	CASSPRRMGLAPNEQFF
few	TRBV4-1	TRBJ2-1	CASSDHPGGGTYNEQFF
many	TRBV7-8	TRBJ2-1	CASSLAEAGANEQFF
many	TRBV7-2	TRBJ2-1	CASRKSGGALNEQFF
NA	TRBV4-3	TRBJ1-1	CASRGRENTEAFF
few	TRBV4-1	TRBJ2-5	CASSQLGQGDETQYF
NA	TRBV6-1	TRBJ2-3	CASSYLPHKATDTQYF
NA	TRBV27	TRBJ2-4	CASSYVPGNIQYF
NA	TRBV29-1	TRBJ2-7	CSVVMYAGEQYF
NA	TRBV29-1	TRBJ2-3	CSVERQGVGTDTQYF
NA	TRBV5-6	TRBJ2-3	CASSPSSGGEVDTQYF
NA	TRBV4-1	TRBJ2-1	CASSQGVGAVEQFF
once	TRBV2	TRBJ2-2	CASNGGSTGELFF
NA	TRBV11-1	TRBJ2-2	CASNPGRGPRWTGELFF
NA	TRBV5-1	TRBJ2-5	CASRQPPETQYF
NA	TRBV11-3	TRBJ2-1	CASSPSPAGGDEQFF
NA	TRBV19	TRBJ1-1	CASSTRGNTEAFF
many	TRBV28	TRBJ1-3	CASSFPQSSGNTIYF
few	TRBV4-1	TRBJ2-7	CASSQARTGYTEQYF
few	TRBV6-5	TRBJ2-3	CASRSRVGGADTQYF
many	TRBV12-5	TRBJ2-3	CASGFGGSTDTQYF
few	TRBV6-1	TRBJ2-1	CASSLADRVVDEQFF
few	TRBV5-4	TRBJ2-2	CASSWTREKGTGELFF
NA	TRBV5-1	TRBJ1-1	CASSVRTGDTEAFF
NA	TRBV7-6	TRBJ1-3	CASSLGWGQGTNTIYF
few	TRBV20-1	TRBJ2-3	CSSFPTDRTTDTQYF
NA	TRBV2	TRBJ1-2	CASRDSLGGYTF
NA	TRBV19	TRBJ1-1	CASTLSSGGGTEAFF
NA	TRBV12-3/TRBV12-4	TRBJ1-2	CASSHPRTLGYTF
few	TRBV27	TRBJ2-3	CASSYLGSGGRADTQYF
NA	TRBV4-3	TRBJ2-1	CASSQAPDRSSYNEQFF
many	TRBV7-8	TRBJ2-5	CASRHPVRGGLETQYF
NA	TRBV6-1	TRBJ1-5	CASSLGHLNQPQHF
many	TRBV7-6	TRBJ2-1	CASSLLLAGVSYNEQFF
NA	TRBV7-9	TRBJ2-1	CASSFRGTGGIGNEQFF
NA	TRBV24-1	TRBJ1-5	CATSPGGNQPQHF